Following are 24 T cell receptor beta chains from one sample sequenced in a study of tumor and adjacent non-tumor tissue in lung cancer. The library came from three nested PCR rounds adapted from ARM-PCR protocols. One entry per CDR3 protein results from TCRdb running MiXCR on the multiplex PCR reads. This sample has approximately 90,000 distinct CDR3 sequences, with around 82% found just once. This sample's RNA came from whole unsorted tissue. This non-tumor lung sample came from over 3 cm beyond the tumor edge. The specimen sequenced was distant non-tumor lung tissue. These receptors all stem from a woman in her forties or fifties with non-small cell lung cancer.

The CDR3 DNA reads TGTGCCAGTTCGTGGGGGGGCACAGATACGTACTATTTT. Translation: CASSWGGTDTYYF. The gene calls are TRBV6-1 and TRBJ2-3, with D maybe TRBD2 (7 bases). Between the trimmed V and J ends, which lost 9 bases and 15 bases, there was a span of 25 bases. This CDR3 is built from 13 residues. The germline V gene has CDR1 MNHNS and CDR2 SASEGT.

This clonotype occurred many times. This chain joins TRBV5-5 and TRBJ2-3; D possibly corresponds to TRBD2 (7 bases). This CDR3 contains 15 residues. V dropped 6 bases and J dropped 2 bases, with 16 bases sitting between them. The germline V gene has CDR1 SGHKS and CDR2 YYEKEE (reference sequence). CDR3 nucleotide sequence: TGTGCCAGCACCCAAGGGGGGAGGGCCACAGATACGCAGTATTTT. Translation gives CASTQGGRATDTQYF. The variable domain in full, with the rest retrieved from reference TRBV5-5 and TRBJ2-3, is DAGVTQSPTHLIKTRGQQVTLRCSPISGHKSVSWYQQVLGQGPQFIFQYYEKEERGRGNFPDRFSARQFPNYSSELNVNALLLGDSALYLCASTQGGRATDTQYFGPGTRLTVL.

Only a few counts were recorded for this clonotype. One junction end disagrees with the germline gene, perhaps due to a read error. The J gene is TRBJ2-1, the V gene TRBV19; D may be TRBD2 (5 bases). There are 14 residues in the CDR3. Germline CDR1 LNHDA, CDR2 SQIVND (reference sequence). As DNA, the CDR3 is TGTGCTAGTAGAGGGTACTCAGAGGCCGGTGAGCATTTCTTC. It translates to CASRGYSEAGEHFF. The entire variable domain, with the rest obtained from reference TRBV19 and TRBJ2-1, is as follows: DGGITQSPKYLFRKEGQNVTLSCEQNLNHDAMYWYRQDPGQGLRLIYYSQIVNDFQKGDIAEGYSVSREKKESFPLTVTSAQKNPTAFYLCASRGYSEAGEHFFGPGTRLTVL.

V usage is TRBV6-5 and J usage is TRBJ2-7; D possibly corresponds to TRBD1 (5 bases). The CDR3 length is 15 residues. Trimming stripped 7 bases from V and 2 bases from J, with 18 bases between. Looked up from germline, CDR1 is MNHEY and CDR2 is SVGAGI. The CDR3 reads CASNYGETEAYEQYF. CDR3 nucleotides: TGTGCCAGCAACTACGGCGAGACAGAGGCCTACGAGCAGTACTTC.

In the case of this clonotype: An end of the junction differs from the germline gene, which may be a read error. This CDR3 reads CASCLGAGETQYF. The CDR3 DNA reads TGTGCCAGCTGTTTAGGGGCAGGGGAGACCCAGTATTTC. The chain couples TRBV12-3 or TRBV12-4 to TRBJ2-5, with a tentative D call TRBD1 (6 bases). There are 13 residues in the CDR3.

As for this clonotype: Likely a read error: the CDR3 ends without its conserved phenylalanine or tryptophan. The CDR3, as DNA: TGCAGCATTGAAGATGAAGGAACTAGCGGGAGTTTTCCAGGGGAGCTGTTTTAT. It is translated as CSIEDEGTSGSFPGELFY. The rearrangement links TRBV29-1 to TRBJ2-2, with 11 bases that match TRBD2. The CDR3 sequence is 18 residues long. CDR1 and CDR2 (germline): SQVTM, ANQGSEA.

Judged by abundance, this clonotype is medium-sized (0.01 to 0.1%). The chain joins TRBV5-1 to TRBJ2-1; TRBD2 agrees at 16 bases. The V gene's germline CDR1 is SGHRS and CDR2 YFSETQ. The CDR3 spans 20 residues. The V and J ends lost 5 bases and 2 bases, in that order; junction bases with no gene match: 13. CDR3 residues: CASSFPQGTSGRAAYNEQFF. CDR3 sequence (DNA): TGCGCCAGCAGTTTTCCTCAGGGGACTAGCGGGAGGGCCGCCTACAATGAGCAGTTCTTC.

V gene TRBV28 combines with J gene TRBJ2-7; no reliable D call. The CDR3 is made up of 15 amino acids. The germline gives CDR1 MDHEN, CDR2 SYDVKM. Trimming removed 8 bases from V and 2 bases from J, with 19 bases in between. The chain's CDR3 is CASGWARHSPYEQYF. The CDR3 nucleotides read TGTGCCAGCGGTTGGGCCCGGCACTCCCCCTACGAGCAGTACTTC. Variable domain in full (rest from reference TRBV28 and TRBJ2-7): DVKVTQSSRYLVKRTGEKVFLECVQDMDHENMFWYRQDPGLGLRLIYFSYDVKMKEKGDIPEGYSVSREKKERFSLILESASTNQTSMYLCASGWARHSPYEQYFGPGTRLTVT.

Comments on this clonotype: The conserved final phenylalanine or tryptophan is absent from the CDR3, which likely points to a read error. The J gene is TRBJ2-1, the V gene TRBV11-2, with D possibly being TRBD2 (6 bases). This CDR3 has 15 residues. Per germline, CDR1 SGHAT and CDR2 FQNNGV. The CDR3 loop is CASSPRDSGINVQFL. DNA for the CDR3: TGTGCCAGCAGCCCTCGGGACTCAGGTATCAATGTGCAGTTCTTA.

Concerning this clonotype itself: This CDR3 fails to terminate in the conserved phenylalanine or tryptophan, so it likely reflects a read error. This chain links TRBV4-2 with TRBJ1-2; 8 positions agree with TRBD1. Germline CDR1 LGHNA, CDR2 YNFKEQ. The length of the CDR3 is 15 residues. CDR3 DNA: TGTGCCAGCAGCCAAGGGACAGGGAATCCCTATGACTACACCTTG. This sequence encodes CASSQGTGNPYDYTL.

This clonotype was seen many times. The chain is built from TRBV6-5 and TRBJ2-7; a possible D gene is TRBD1 (5 bases). Germline values: CDR1 MNHEY, CDR2 SVGAGI. Trimming shortened V by 6 bases and J by 2 bases, and 14 bases separated the two germline ends. The CDR3 sequence is 14 residues long. CDR3 nucleotide sequence: TGTGCCAGCAGACCGCAGGGTCGAACCTACGAGCAGTACTTC. Translation: CASRPQGRTYEQYF.

Points on this clonotype: One junction end disagrees with the germline gene, perhaps due to a read error. V gene TRBV29-1 combines with J gene TRBJ2-7; 8 nucleotides line up with TRBD1. The CDR3 spans 14 residues. Germline loops: CDR1 SQVTM, CDR2 ANQGSEA. The CDR3 DNA follows: TGCAGCGTTGAAGGCAGGGGGCCATACTACAAGCAGTACTTC. The encoded protein is CSVEGRGPYYKQYF.

In the case of this clonotype: The junction differs from germline at one of its ends, possibly a read error. This chain links TRBV10-3 with TRBJ2-2; 9 bases map to TRBD1. Germline V gene lookup returns CDR1 ENHRY and CDR2 SYGVKD. This CDR3 contains 17 residues. CDR3 bases: TGTGTCATCAGCGACTCCGGGACAGGGACAAGCACCGGGGAGCTGTTTTTT. Amino acid sequence: CVISDSGTGTSTGELFF.

On this clonotype itself: Germline is not matched at one junction end, which may reflect a read error. The genes are TRBV11-2 and TRBJ1-5; unclear D gene. The germline CDR1 and CDR2 sequences are SGHAT and FQNNGV. The CDR3 has 15 residues. CDR3 protein: CASSLSYSHNQPLHF. In nucleotides, the CDR3 is TGTGCCAGCAGCCTTTCCTACAGTCACAATCAGCCCCTGCATTTT.

This clonotype was found many times. This chain uses TRBV28 with TRBJ2-1; 14 nucleotides agree with TRBD2. The germline V gene has CDR1 MDHEN and CDR2 SYDVKM. J was trimmed by 6 bases and V by 2 bases; bases with no gene match: 0. The CDR3 covers 15 residues. The DNA for the CDR3 is TGTGCCAGCAGTTTAGGGACTAGCGGGAGCAATGAGCAGTTCTTC. Protein: CASSLGTSGSNEQFF.

This clonotype was recorded at least ten times. The chain has TRBV5-6 and TRBJ2-6; 7 bases align to TRBD2. The trim removed 1 base at V and 3 bases at J, leaving 10 bases unmatched. The CDR3 has 18 amino acids. Looked up from germline, CDR1 is SGHDT and CDR2 is YYEEEE. CDR3 protein: CASSLLSAGVGGANVLTF. As DNA, the CDR3 is TGTGCCAGCAGCTTGTTGTCGGCGGGAGTGGGTGGGGCCAACGTCCTGACTTTC.

This clonotype occurred a few times. Sequence at one end of the junction differs from germline and may be a read error. The gene calls are TRBV10-1 and TRBJ2-5; D is perhaps TRBD1 or TRBD2 (5 bases each). Germline CDR1 WNHNN, CDR2 SYGVQD (reference sequence). The CDR3 is 12 amino acids. CDR3 nucleotide sequence: TGCGCCAGTAGTGATGGGGGAGAGATCCAGTACTTC. Translating it yields CASSDGGEIQYF.

Remarks on this clonotype: An end of the junction does not agree with germline; a read error may underlie this. DNA for the CDR3: TGTGCCAACAGTTACTTCAGACCGGGGGGAAATTCACCACTCCAATTT. It codes for CANSYFRPGGNSPLQF. The gene calls are TRBV6-5 and TRBJ1-6, with D perhaps TRBD1 (5 bases). From germline, CDR1 is MNHEY and CDR2 SVGAGI. The CDR3 runs 16 residues.

Details on this clonotype: The junction differs from germline at one of its ends, possibly a read error. This rearrangement joins TRBV20-1 to TRBJ2-3; 15 positions agree with TRBD2. The CDR3 has 18 residues. CDR1 is DFQATT and CDR2 is SNEGSKA in the germline V gene (reference sequence). This CDR3 reads CSARVVGLAGGITDTQYF. For the CDR3, the DNA is TGCAGTGCTAGAGTTGTGGGACTAGCGGGGGGTATCACAGATACGCAATATTTT.

With respect to this clonotype: The junction departs from germline at one end; a sequencing error may be responsible. The chain carries TRBV6-1 and TRBJ2-6; D is possibly TRBD1 (6 bases). This CDR3 has 16 amino acids. Germline V gene sequence: CDR1 MNHNS, CDR2 SASEGT. CDR3 sequence (DNA): TGTGCCAGCAGTGAAGTACAGGGCGATGGGGCCAACGTCCTGACCTTC. This encodes CASSEVQGDGANVLTF.

This clonotype was picked up a small number of times. The gene calls are TRBV11-2 and TRBJ1-1; 9 bases match TRBD1. V was pared by 6 bases and J by 6 bases, with 14 bases of the junction left unmatched. The CDR3 totals 16 residues. CDR1 SGHAT and CDR2 FQNNGV come from the germline V gene. Here the CDR3 DNA reads TGTGCCAGCAGTCTAGTCCTCGGACAGGGGAGCGCTGAAGCTTTCTTT. This sequence encodes CASSLVLGQGSAEAFF.

For this clonotype: One end of the junction does not line up with germline, which may come from a read error. J is TRBJ2-1 and V is TRBV5-5, with 11 bases identical to TRBD1. The CDR3 consists of 15 residues. CDR1 is SGHKS, CDR2 YYEKEE, per germline (reference sequence). CDR3 in DNA: TGTACCAGTAGCTTCGGACAGGGGGCTGGCAATGAGCAGTTCTTC. Encoded protein: CTSSFGQGAGNEQFF.

Sample share makes this clonotype medium-sized. This rearrangement joins TRBV6-1 to TRBJ2-2, with 11 bases matching TRBD2. This CDR3 comprises 17 residues. The ends lost 8 bases at V and 7 bases at J; junction bases unmatched: 15. The germline CDR1 and CDR2 sequences are MNHNS and SASEGT. The CDR3 DNA sequence: TGTGCCAGCGGAGTTAAGACTAGCGGGATCGGTGGCGGGGAGCTGTTTTTT. As protein: CASGVKTSGIGGGELFF.

This clonotype showed up just once. The conserved final phenylalanine or tryptophan is absent from the CDR3, which likely points to a read error. The chain is built from TRBV10-3 and TRBJ2-6; D possibly corresponds to TRBD1 (5 bases). Germline-derived CDR1 and CDR2 are ENHRY and SYGVKD. The CDR3 consists of 17 residues. CDR3: CAISETDGSSGANLLTL. The CDR3 coding sequence is TGTGCCATCAGTGAGACGGACGGTAGCTCTGGGGCCAACCTCCTGACTCTC.